The 32 T cell receptor beta chains in this list originate from one sample, sequenced in a study of control samples from healthy donors and cancer patients. The table came from immunoSEQ multiplex PCR; TCRdb's copy has only in-frame clones and leaves some out. This table has under 150,000 clones, approximately 93% appearing once. Sequenced: blood. The origin of the receptors is a man aged 30-40 years in good health.

The chain is built from TRBV4-1 and TRBJ1-2; D ambiguous. This CDR3 is built from 15 residues. Trimming stripped 4 bases from V and 8 bases from J, with 20 bases between. Germline CDR1 and CDR2: MGHRA and YSYEKL. The DNA of the CDR3 is TGCGCCAGCAGCCTCCCCGAGGGAAGAGTAGGCGGCTACACCTTC. Protein: CASSLPEGRVGGYTF.

Note on this clone: Relative to the germline gene, one junction end is altered; a read error may explain this. The gene calls are TRBV10-3 and TRBJ2-1; 9 bases are shared with TRBD2. The CDR3 covers 16 residues. The germline V gene encodes CDR1 ENHRY and CDR2 SYGVKD. For the CDR3, the DNA is TGTGCCATCTGTGAGTCGGGCGGGGGGGGATCCAATGAGCAGTTCTTC. Encoded protein: CAICESGGGGSNEQFF.

The rearrangement joins TRBV7-3 to TRBJ1-5, with D unresolved. The CDR3 loop spans 15 amino acids. V was pared by 1 base and J by 5 bases, with 12 bases between. CDR1 is SGHTA and CDR2 is FQGTGA in the germline V gene. The DNA for the CDR3 is TGTGCCAGCAGCTTAAGCGGGCTAAGCGATCAGCCCCAGCATTTT. Amino acid sequence: CASSLSGLSDQPQHF.

V and J are TRBV6-1 and TRBJ1-4; 9 nucleotides agree with TRBD1. Germline assignment: CDR1 MNHNS and CDR2 SASEGT. After removal of 0 bases from V and 8 bases from J, the junction contained 7 bases not matched to a gene. This CDR3 spans 16 amino acids. For the CDR3, the DNA is TGTGCCAGCAGTGAAGCTGAGGGACAGGGTGGCGAAAAACTGTTTTTT. It is translated as CASSEAEGQGGEKLFF.

The rearrangement links TRBV10-3 to TRBJ1-3; D uncertain. V shed 2 bases and J shed 4 bases, with 0 bases lying between them. CDR1 is ENHRY, CDR2 SYGVKD, per germline. This CDR3 region has 11 residues. CDR3 sequence (DNA): TGTGCCATCAGTGAGGGAAACACCATATATTTT. Translating gives CAISEGNTIYF.

The chain couples TRBV7-8 to TRBJ1-5; 7 bases map to TRBD1. Germline V CDR1 and CDR2: SGHVS, FQNEAQ. V gave up 5 bases and J gave up 0 bases; unmatched junction bases: 7. The CDR3 covers 16 residues. DNA of the CDR3: TGTGCCAGCAGCCCTCAGACAGGGCTTAGCAATCAGCCCCAGCATTTT. Its protein product is CASSPQTGLSNQPQHF.

This chain uses TRBV5-6 with TRBJ2-5; D unclear. Germline CDR1 SGHDT, CDR2 YYEEEE. Trimming shortened V by 0 bases and J by 5 bases, and 14 bases separated the two germline ends. This CDR3 is built from 15 residues. The CDR3 protein is CASSLVPVKEETQYF. Written as DNA, the CDR3 is TGTGCCAGCAGCTTGGTCCCCGTCAAGGAGGAGACCCAGTACTTC.

The chain recombines TRBV5-1 with TRBJ2-1, with TRBD2 matching 7 bases. Trimming removed 0 bases from V and 8 bases from J; junction bases left unmatched: 5. CDR1 is SGHRS and CDR2 is YFSETQ in the germline V gene. The CDR3 totals 14 residues. The CDR3 spells CASSLVSGRDEQFF. Written as DNA, the CDR3 is TGCGCCAGCAGCTTGGTTTCAGGGAGGGATGAGCAGTTCTTC.

J is TRBJ1-2 and V is TRBV3-1 (or the pseudogene TRBV3-2), with 9 positions matching TRBD1. With 3 bases clipped from V and 4 bases from J, the junction kept 0 bases outside the gene matches. There are 13 residues in the CDR3. CDR1 LGHDT and CDR2 YNNKEL come from the germline V gene (reference sequence). The CDR3 sequence: CASSQDRGYGYTF. DNA of the CDR3: TGTGCCAGCAGCCAGGACAGGGGCTATGGCTACACCTTC.

This clone was seen just once. V and J are TRBV5-1 and TRBJ2-3; D ambiguous. Per germline, CDR1 SGHRS and CDR2 YFSETQ. The CDR3 totals 12 residues. V was pared by 5 bases and J by 0 bases, with 4 bases between. This chain's CDR3 is CASRPSTDTQYF. In DNA form, the CDR3 reads TGCGCCAGCAGGCCTAGCACAGATACGCAGTATTTT.

This clone appeared a single time. The chain is built from TRBV29-1 and TRBJ1-1; 7 positions match TRBD1. The V gene's germline CDR1 is SQVTM and CDR2 ANQGSEA. V lost 3 bases to trimming and J lost 3 bases; unmatched junction nucleotides: 4. The CDR3 consists of 13 residues. DNA of the CDR3: TGCAGCGTTGAGTTTACAGGGGACACTGAAGCTTTCTTT. This sequence encodes CSVEFTGDTEAFF.

The chain links TRBV10-1 to TRBJ2-3; 8 positions match TRBD2. The V gene's germline CDR1 is WNHNN and CDR2 SYGVQD (reference sequence). The CDR3 spans 14 residues. Trimming cost V 4 bases and J 7 bases; bases outside gene matches: 7. CDR3 sequence: CASSALADRNTQYF. As DNA, the CDR3 is TGCGCCAGCAGTGCACTAGCGGACCGAAATACGCAGTATTTT.

This rearrangement joins TRBV5-6 to TRBJ2-7; no clear D. The CDR3 consists of 15 residues. CDR1 is SGHDT and CDR2 is YYEEEE in the germline V gene. Trimming pared 1 base from V and 0 bases from J, leaving 11 bases between. The CDR3 spells CASSLLPAASYEQYF. The CDR3 coding sequence is TGTGCCAGCAGCTTGCTACCAGCCGCCTCCTACGAGCAGTACTTC.

V is TRBV27 and J is TRBJ2-2; 11 positions match TRBD2. The CDR3 consists of 18 residues. The V gene's germline CDR1 is MNHEY and CDR2 SMNVEV (reference sequence). Trimming cost V 3 bases and J 0 bases; bases outside gene matches: 6. CDR3 nucleotide sequence: TGTGCCAGCAGTTTCTATAGCGGGGGGGCTCCGAACACCGGGGAGCTGTTTTTT. Residues: CASSFYSGGAPNTGELFF.

This clone has just one count. The chain recombines TRBV5-5 with TRBJ1-5, with 7 bases lining up with TRBD1. V was pared by 7 bases and J by 0 bases, with 10 bases of the junction left unmatched. Germline CDR1 SGHKS, CDR2 YYEKEE (reference sequence). The CDR3 covers 16 residues. DNA for the CDR3: TGTGCCAGCGGGTTGGGACAGATATATAGCAATCAGCCCCAGCATTTT. The encoded protein is CASGLGQIYSNQPQHF.

CDR3 DNA: TGTGCCAGCCGTAGGGGAAAGGCCTACGAGCAGTACGTC. Translation: CASRRGKAYEQYV. V and J are TRBV21-1 and TRBJ2-7; whether TRBD1, the table's D call, matches the DNA was not checked. TRBV21-1 is flagged as a pseudogene. This CDR3 is 13 amino acids long.

The chain has TRBV18 and TRBJ1-6; D remains unclear. Trimming shortened V by 4 bases and J by 5 bases, and 12 bases separated the two germline ends. In germline, CDR1 is KGHSH, CDR2 LQKENI. The CDR3 spans 15 residues. CDR3 loop: CASSLEVPDNSPLHF. DNA for the CDR3: TGTGCCAGCTCACTCGAGGTACCGGATAATTCACCCCTCCACTTT.

This clone has a handful of counts. The chain couples TRBV5-1 to TRBJ1-2; D is perhaps TRBD1 (5 bases). Deletions cut 4 bases from V and 0 bases from J, with 10 bases between. Germline V gives CDR1 SGHRS, CDR2 YFSETQ. This CDR3 is built from 14 residues. CDR3 nucleotide sequence: TGCGCCAGCAGCGAGACAGCAGCTAACTATGGCTACACCTTC. Its translation: CASSETAANYGYTF. The full variable domain, in which reference TRBV5-1 and TRBJ1-2 provide the parts outside the CDR3, is KAGVTQTPRYLIKTRGQQVTLSCSPISGHRSVSWYQQTPGQGLQFLFEYFSETQRNKGNFPGRFSGRQFSNSRSEMNVSTLELGDSALYLCASSETAANYGYTFGSGTRLTVV.

V is TRBV12-3 or TRBV12-4 and J is TRBJ1-5; D is uncertain. V dropped 10 bases and J dropped 12 bases, with 7 bases sitting between them. CDR3 length equals 8 residues. Here the CDR3 reads CATDRQHF. In DNA form, the CDR3 reads TGTGCCACAGACCGCCAGCATTTT.

This clone was recorded only once. The chain is built from TRBV10-2 and TRBJ1-2, with unresolved D. Looked up from germline, CDR1 is WSHSY and CDR2 is SAAADI. V was clipped by 2 bases and J by 3 bases, with 1 base between them. This CDR3 is 11 amino acids long. In DNA, the CDR3 is TGCGCCAGCAGTGAGGACTATGGCTACACCTTC. It codes for CASSEDYGYTF.

The sample holds one count of this clone. The CDR3 loop is CASRGGYFEGFYGYTF. CDR3 nucleotide sequence: TGTGCCAGCAGAGGAGGATATTTTGAGGGTTTCTATGGCTACACCTTC. The V call is TRBV28, the J call TRBJ1-2; D is unclear. The CDR3 length is 16 residues. The germline V gene encodes CDR1 MDHEN and CDR2 SYDVKM. Trimming shortened V by 6 bases and J by 4 bases, and 21 bases separated the two germline ends.

The CDR3 spells CASSSDRGTEAFF. Written as DNA, the CDR3 is TGCGCCAGCAGCTCGGACCGGGGAACTGAAGCTTTCTTT. The gene calls are TRBV5-1 and TRBJ1-1; no clear D. V gave up 3 bases and J gave up 5 bases, with 11 bases separating them. This CDR3 has 13 amino acids. Germline loops: CDR1 SGHRS, CDR2 YFSETQ.

The V and J genes are TRBV4-1 and TRBJ1-1; D unresolved. CDR3 size: 18 residues. In germline, CDR1 is MGHRA, CDR2 YSYEKL. Deletions cut 6 bases from V and 5 bases from J, with 28 bases between. The CDR3 DNA reads TGCGCCAGCAGACCTTTTGGGTCTAAAGCAGGTCGATGGACTGAAGCTTTCTTT. It encodes CASRPFGSKAGRWTEAFF.

This chain uses TRBV5-4 with TRBJ1-2; 8 bases map to TRBD1. The CDR3 runs to 14 residues. V dropped 4 bases and J dropped 8; count of bases not matched to a gene: 10. In germline, CDR1 is SGHNT, CDR2 YYREEE (reference sequence). CDR3 nucleotide sequence: TGTGCCAGCAGCCCCTACCCGGACAGGGTCGGCTACACCTTC. It specifies CASSPYPDRVGYTF.

This rearrangement joins TRBV11-2 to TRBJ2-1; 10 bases line up with TRBD2. The germline V gene has CDR1 SGHAT and CDR2 FQNNGV. The J segment lost 6 bases and the V segment lost 5 bases, leaving 7 bases of the junction unmatched. The CDR3 totals 15 residues. The CDR3: CASSPLAGVANEQFF. In DNA form, the CDR3 reads TGTGCCAGCAGCCCGCTAGCGGGGGTGGCCAATGAGCAGTTCTTC. Complete variable domain (other parts from reference TRBV11-2 and TRBJ2-1): EAGVAQSPRYKIIEKRQSVAFWCNPISGHATLYWYQQILGQGPKLLIQFQNNGVVDDSQLPKDRFSAERLKGVDSTLKIQPAKLEDSAVYLCASSPLAGVANEQFFGPGTRLTVL.

The rearrangement joins TRBV29-1 to TRBJ1-1, with D unresolved. The CDR3 is 13 amino acids. In germline, CDR1 is SQVTM, CDR2 ANQGSEA. The V and J ends lost 6 bases and 0 bases respectively, with 11 bases between them. The CDR3 here is CSVSERMNTEAFF. The CDR3, as DNA: TGCAGCGTATCAGAGAGAATGAACACTGAAGCTTTCTTT.

V and J are TRBV18 and TRBJ2-1; weak D call: TRBD2 (6 bases). Trimming pared 5 bases from V and 10 bases from J, leaving 24 bases between. CDR3 length: 16 amino acids. Germline CDR1 is KGHSH and CDR2 is LQKENI. CDR3 in amino acids: CASSFGGANRSYEQFF. The CDR3 DNA reads TGTGCCAGCTCATTTGGCGGGGCGAACCGTTCATACGAGCAGTTCTTC.

The V and J genes are TRBV9 and TRBJ1-2; D perhaps matches TRBD1 (5 bases). The germline V gene encodes CDR1 SGDLS and CDR2 YYNGEE. This CDR3 has 13 residues. Trimming took 6 bases from V and 6 from J, leaving 15 bases between them. This chain's CDR3 is CASTSTGGNGYTF. In DNA, the CDR3 is TGTGCCAGCACCTCTACCGGGGGGAATGGCTACACCTTC.

The CDR3 sequence is CASSEPGRELDTQYF. The DNA of the CDR3 is TGCGCCAGCAGTGAACCAGGCCGCGAGTTAGATACGCAGTATTTT. V usage is TRBV10-1 and J usage is TRBJ2-3, with D unresolved. This CDR3 has 15 amino acids. From germline, CDR1 is WNHNN and CDR2 SYGVQD (reference sequence). V was shortened by 3 bases and J by 5 bases, with 15 bases between the two germline ends.

The rearrangement uses TRBV7-6 and TRBJ2-2, with no clear D. V was shortened by 0 bases and J by 5 bases, with 13 bases between the two germline ends. Looked up from germline, CDR1 is SGHVS and CDR2 is FNYEAQ. The CDR3 covers 16 residues. The CDR3 nucleotides are TGTGCCAGCAGCTTAGCGAGGCTCAAACAGACCGGGGAGCTGTTTTTT. This gives the protein CASSLARLKQTGELFF.

J is TRBJ1-1 and V is TRBV27; D is possibly TRBD1 (5 bases). V lost 6 bases and J lost 4, with 15 bases in between. Per the germline V gene, CDR1 is MNHEY and CDR2 is SMNVEV (reference sequence). This CDR3 comprises 14 residues. The CDR3 reads CASSRPGGSTEAFF. The CDR3 bases are TGTGCCAGCAGCCGTCCTGGGGGGAGCACTGAAGCTTTCTTT.

The rearrangement uses TRBV5-1 and TRBJ2-3; 9 positions match TRBD1. The J segment lost 6 bases and the V segment lost 3 bases, leaving 2 bases of the junction unmatched. Looked up from germline, CDR1 is SGHRS and CDR2 is YFSETQ. The CDR3 length is 13 residues. CDR3 nucleotide sequence: TGCGCCAGCAGCTGGACAGGGGAGGATACGCAGTATTTT. This encodes CASSWTGEDTQYF.